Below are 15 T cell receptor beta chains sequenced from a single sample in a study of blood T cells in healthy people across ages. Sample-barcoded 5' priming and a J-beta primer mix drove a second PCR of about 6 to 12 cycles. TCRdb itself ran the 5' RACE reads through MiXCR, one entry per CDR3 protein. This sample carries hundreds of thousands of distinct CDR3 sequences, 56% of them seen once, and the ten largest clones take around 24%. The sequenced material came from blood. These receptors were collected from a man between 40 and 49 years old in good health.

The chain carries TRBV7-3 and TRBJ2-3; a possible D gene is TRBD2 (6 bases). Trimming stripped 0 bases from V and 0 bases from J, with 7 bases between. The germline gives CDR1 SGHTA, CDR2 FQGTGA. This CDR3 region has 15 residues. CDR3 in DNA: TGTGCCAGCAGCTTAACGGGGGGTAGCACAGATACGCAGTATTTT. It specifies CASSLTGGSTDTQYF. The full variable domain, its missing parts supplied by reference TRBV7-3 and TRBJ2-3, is GAGVSQTPSNKVTEKGKYVELRCDPISGHTALYWYRQSLGQGPEFLIYFQGTGAADDSGLPNDRFFAVRPEGSVSTLKIQRTERGDSAVYLCASSLTGGSTDTQYFGPGTRLTVL.

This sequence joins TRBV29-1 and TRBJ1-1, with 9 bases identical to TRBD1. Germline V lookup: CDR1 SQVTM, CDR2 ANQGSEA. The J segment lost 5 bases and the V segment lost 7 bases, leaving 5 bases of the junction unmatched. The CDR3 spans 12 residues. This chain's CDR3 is CSARQGETEAFF. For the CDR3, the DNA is TGCAGCGCCCGACAGGGGGAAACTGAAGCTTTCTTT.

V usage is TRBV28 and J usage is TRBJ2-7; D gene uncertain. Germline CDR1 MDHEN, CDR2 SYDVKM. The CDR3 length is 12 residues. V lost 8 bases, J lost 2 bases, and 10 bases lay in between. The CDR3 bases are TGTGCCAGCGCCCTAGTCCCCTACGAGCAGTACTTC. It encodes CASALVPYEQYF.

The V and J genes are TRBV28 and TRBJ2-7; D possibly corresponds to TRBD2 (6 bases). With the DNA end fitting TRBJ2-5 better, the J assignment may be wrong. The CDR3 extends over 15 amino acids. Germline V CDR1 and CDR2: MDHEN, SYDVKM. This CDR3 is CASSFQMGGEETQYF. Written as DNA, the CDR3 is TGTGCCAGCAGTTTTCAGATGGGGGGAGAGGAGACCCAGTACTTC.

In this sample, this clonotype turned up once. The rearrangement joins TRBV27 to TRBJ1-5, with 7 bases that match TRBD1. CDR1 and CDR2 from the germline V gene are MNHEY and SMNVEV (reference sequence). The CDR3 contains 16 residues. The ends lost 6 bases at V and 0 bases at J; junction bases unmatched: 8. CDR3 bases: TGTGCCAGCAGAAGACAGGGTACCTTTAGCAATCAGCCCCAGCATTTT. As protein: CASRRQGTFSNQPQHF.

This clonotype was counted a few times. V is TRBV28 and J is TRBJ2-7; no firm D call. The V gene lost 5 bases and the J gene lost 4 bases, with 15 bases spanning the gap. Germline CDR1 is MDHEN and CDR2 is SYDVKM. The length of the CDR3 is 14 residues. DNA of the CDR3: TGTGCCAGCAGTGCCCACACGGGTAGATACGAGCAGTACTTC. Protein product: CASSAHTGRYEQYF. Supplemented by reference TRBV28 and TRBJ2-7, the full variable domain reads DVKVTQSSRYLVKRTGEKVFLECVQDMDHENMFWYRQDPGLGLRLIYFSYDVKMKEKGDIPEGYSVSREKKERFSLILESASTNQTSMYLCASSAHTGRYEQYFGPGTRLTVT.

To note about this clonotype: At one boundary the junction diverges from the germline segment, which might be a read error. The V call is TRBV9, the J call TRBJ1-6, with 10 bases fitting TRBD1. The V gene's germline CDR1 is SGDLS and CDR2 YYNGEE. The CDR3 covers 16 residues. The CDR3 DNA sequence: TGTGCCAGCAGCCCTAGACAGGGGGCGCATAATTCACCCCCCCACTTT. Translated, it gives CASSPRQGAHNSPPHF.

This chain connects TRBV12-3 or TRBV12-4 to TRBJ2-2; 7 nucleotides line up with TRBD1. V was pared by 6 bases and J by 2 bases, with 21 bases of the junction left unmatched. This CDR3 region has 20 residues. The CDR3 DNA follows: TGTGCCAGCAGGGACGCCCGGGACAGAACATTATACGCAAACACCGGGGAGCTGTTTTTT. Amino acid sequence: CASRDARDRTLYANTGELFF.

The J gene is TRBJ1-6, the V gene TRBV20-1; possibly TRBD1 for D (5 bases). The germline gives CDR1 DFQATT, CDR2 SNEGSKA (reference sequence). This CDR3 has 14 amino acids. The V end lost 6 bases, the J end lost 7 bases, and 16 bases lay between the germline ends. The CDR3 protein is CSAERDSHNSPLHF. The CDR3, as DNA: TGCAGTGCCGAACGCGACAGTCACAATTCACCCCTCCACTTT.

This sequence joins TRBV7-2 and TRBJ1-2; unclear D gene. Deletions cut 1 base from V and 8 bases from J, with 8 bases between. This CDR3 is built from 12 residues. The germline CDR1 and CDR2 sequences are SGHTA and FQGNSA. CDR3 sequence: CASSLEVQGYTF. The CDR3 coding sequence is TGTGCCAGCAGCTTAGAGGTGCAGGGCTACACCTTC.

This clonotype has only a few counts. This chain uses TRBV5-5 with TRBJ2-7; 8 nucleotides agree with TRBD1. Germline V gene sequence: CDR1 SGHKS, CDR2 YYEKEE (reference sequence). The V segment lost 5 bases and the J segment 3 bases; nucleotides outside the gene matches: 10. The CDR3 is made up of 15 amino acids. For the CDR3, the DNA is TGTGCCAGCAGTCTGGACAGGGAAAGAGTCTACGAGCAGTACTTC. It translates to CASSLDRERVYEQYF.

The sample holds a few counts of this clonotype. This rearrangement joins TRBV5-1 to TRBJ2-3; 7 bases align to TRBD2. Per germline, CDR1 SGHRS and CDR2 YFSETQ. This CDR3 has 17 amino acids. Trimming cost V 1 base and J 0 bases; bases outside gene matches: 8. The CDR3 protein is CASSLRLAEASTDTQYF. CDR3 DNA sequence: TGCGCCAGCAGCTTGAGGCTAGCGGAGGCAAGCACAGATACGCAGTATTTT.

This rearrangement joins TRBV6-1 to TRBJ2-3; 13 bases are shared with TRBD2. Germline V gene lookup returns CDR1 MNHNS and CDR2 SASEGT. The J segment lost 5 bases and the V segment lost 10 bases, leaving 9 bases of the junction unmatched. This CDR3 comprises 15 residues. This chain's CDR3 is CATGLAGAAVDTQYF. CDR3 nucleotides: TGTGCCACCGGACTAGCGGGAGCGGCGGTAGATACGCAGTATTTT.

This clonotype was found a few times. Written as DNA, the CDR3 is TGCAGCGGCTACAGTGCAACTAATGAAAAACTGTTTTTT. The encoded protein is CSGYSATNEKLFF. The chain uses TRBV29-1 and TRBJ1-4; D unresolved. Germline V gives CDR1 SQVTM, CDR2 ANQGSEA. The CDR3 covers 13 residues. V was trimmed by 7 bases and J by 0 bases, leaving 9 bases between them.

The CDR3 loop is CASSQGGGTVYEQYF. The CDR3 DNA reads TGCGCCAGCAGCCAAGGGGGCGGGACAGTCTACGAGCAGTACTTC. This rearrangement joins TRBV4-1 to TRBJ2-7; D perhaps matches TRBD1 (7 bases). Germline V lookup: CDR1 MGHRA, CDR2 YSYEKL. The CDR3 runs 15 residues. Trimming took off 1 base at V and 3 bases at J, with 13 bases between the two ends.